This is a list of T cell receptor beta chains from one sample in a study of T cells expressing NK-cell markers. TCRdb derives one entry per CDR3 protein from the 5' RACE reads, leaving out DNA. Its clone listing holds about 390,000 distinct CDR3 sequences. The sequenced sample consisted of blood T cells: a sorted CD56 or NKG2C T cell subset, CD4+ or CD8+ T cells, or bulk PBMC T cells (not recorded which). The receptors were sampled from a woman aged 50 to 60 in good health. Both conserved end residues are part of each CDR3.

v_call	j_call	cdr3_length	cdr3_aa
TRBV11-2	TRBJ2-5	15	CASIPGGIGKETQYF
TRBV5-1	TRBJ2-1	16	CASSPLQGGTYNEQFF
TRBV11-3	TRBJ2-2	12	CASSIRGGELFF
TRBV20-1	TRBJ2-7	13	CSAPDRNSYEQYF
TRBV6-6	TRBJ2-7	11	CASAQRDEQYF
TRBV5-1	TRBJ2-1	15	CASSLAGQVADEQFF
TRBV6-5	TRBJ2-7	14	CASSPGTGNYEQYF
TRBV10-3	TRBJ2-3	14	CAISETGDREAQYF
TRBV7-3	TRBJ1-2	15	CASSLMGQPNYGYTF
TRBV5-1	TRBJ1-5	15	CASSLDGRTDQPQHF
TRBV19	TRBJ2-2	13	CATYGGGSGELFF
TRBV12-3/TRBV12-4	TRBJ2-3	14	CASLRVQSTDTQYF
TRBV19	TRBJ1-5	16	CASSIAQSRAAQPQHF
TRBV5-1	TRBJ1-2	15	CASSLEWQGNRGYTF
TRBV5-6	TRBJ1-5	14	CASSLGEGNQPQHF
TRBV5-1	TRBJ2-7	14	CASRRTTERYEQYF
TRBV7-7	TRBJ2-3	14	CASSPTGGTDTQYF
TRBV7-9	TRBJ2-3	18	CASSSISGLAGRVDTQYF
TRBV20-1	TRBJ2-5	14	CSASLRRTVDTQYF
TRBV9	TRBJ2-1	14	CASSVGGLDNEQFF
TRBV20-1	TRBJ2-1	13	CSAGHFSYNEQFF
TRBV27	TRBJ1-5	15	CASSLEGWGNQPQHF
TRBV27	TRBJ2-5	15	CASSRGGPPQETQYF
TRBV7-2	TRBJ2-1	13	CASSLVFGVEQFF
TRBV5-1	TRBJ2-5	16	CASSFRTDPLVETQYF
TRBV5-6	TRBJ1-1	16	CASSVGTGLRGTEAFF
TRBV28	TRBJ2-1	14	CASLGQGSYNEQFF
TRBV12-3/TRBV12-4	TRBJ2-7	11	CASSFESAGYF
TRBV6-5	TRBJ2-1	18	CASRPIVTRGPQYNEQFF
TRBV3-1	TRBJ2-7	14	CASSQVTSLREQYF
TRBV6-1	TRBJ2-1	13	CATMIMGRNEQFF
TRBV2	TRBJ1-1	13	CASGRTGVTEAFF
TRBV6-5	TRBJ2-2	16	CASSTGGGLNTGELFF
TRBV18	TRBJ2-1	15	CASSHGAEIYNEQFF
TRBV24-1	TRBJ2-5	15	CATSGGGQGKETQYF
TRBV7-9	TRBJ1-4	14	CASSPGHRNEKLFF
TRBV14	TRBJ2-2	18	CASSQFMAGSYDTGELFF
TRBV15	TRBJ1-1	13	CATSRDEPVKAFF
TRBV7-9	TRBJ2-3	16	CASSSGQSSSTDTQYF
TRBV20-1	TRBJ1-5	15	CSARTSQGGDQPQHF
TRBV7-6	TRBJ2-2	16	CASSPATSGNTGELFF
TRBV3-1	TRBJ2-1	16	CASSPRLAQNYNEQFF
TRBV10-3	TRBJ2-5	13	CAITQGPQETQYF
TRBV15	TRBJ1-1	12	CATSRGGSEAFF
TRBV5-8	TRBJ1-1	11	CASRPVVGAFF
TRBV20-1	TRBJ1-2	13	CSARGGWGGGYTF
TRBV21-1	TRBJ2-2	17	CASIPGLPNTFTGELFF
TRBV20-1	TRBJ2-1	18	CSARPGLVTSSSYNEQFF
TRBV4-1	TRBJ2-7	20	CASSQRNPLSGERWSYEQYF